These 9 T cell receptor beta chains share one sample of origin, sequenced in a study of beta chain features in type 1 diabetes. TCRB transcripts that were expressed got sequenced, as all of the isolated RNA had been reverse transcribed. Measured with immunoSEQ multiplex PCR; TCRdb has only the in-frame clones, and not every one. The sample shows just under 150,000 clones, roughly a tenth of them seen only once. Input material: naive CD4+ T cells from blood. Every receptor here comes from a young man in good health.

This rearrangement joins TRBV7-6 to TRBJ1-2, with D tentatively TRBD1 (6 bases). Germline V gene sequence: CDR1 SGHVS, CDR2 FNYEAQ. V lost 5 bases to trimming and J lost 7 bases, with 20 bases between them. This CDR3 region has 15 residues. This chain's CDR3 is CASSPAAQGELGYTF. CDR3 DNA sequence: TGTGCCAGCAGCCCGGCCGCACAGGGAGAACTTGGCTACACCTTC.

This clone was counted only a few times. The V gene is TRBV27, the J gene TRBJ2-5; TRBD2 is a possible D gene (6 bases). CDR3 size: 13 residues. Germline CDR1 and CDR2: MNHEY and SMNVEV (reference sequence). Trimming left V 8 bases short and J 4 bases short, with 14 bases between. CDR3 region: CASRRESRETQYF. The CDR3 nucleotides read TGTGCCAGCCGGCGGGAAAGTCGAGAGACCCAGTACTTC.

This sequence joins TRBV7-7 and TRBJ2-1; TRBD2 matches at 9 bases. The length of the CDR3 is 15 residues. V trimming: 5 bases; J trimming: 5 bases; junction bases outside the gene matches: 7. Germline V gives CDR1 SSHAT, CDR2 FNYEAQ (reference sequence). The CDR3 reads CASSQAPSGNNEQFF. DNA of the CDR3: TGTGCCAGCAGCCAAGCCCCTAGCGGGAACAATGAGCAGTTCTTC.

The CDR3 protein is CASTNRGYEQYF. The DNA of the CDR3 is TGTGCCAGCACCAACAGGGGCTACGAGCAGTACTTC. The chain joins TRBV6-6 to TRBJ2-7, with 7 bases lining up with TRBD1. The germline gives CDR1 MNHNY, CDR2 SVGAGI (reference sequence). The CDR3 runs 12 residues. V shed 7 bases, J shed 3 bases, and the junction held 3 bases outside the gene matches.

J is TRBJ1-5 and V is TRBV6-6; 8 nucleotides match TRBD1. This CDR3 contains 16 residues. Germline CDR1 reads MNHNY; CDR2 reads SVGAGI (reference sequence). The V and J ends lost 0 bases and 2 bases, in that order; junction bases with no gene match: 3. The CDR3 DNA is TGTGCCAGCAGTTACTCCGGGACAGGAGGCAATCAGCCCCAGCATTTT. Protein: CASSYSGTGGNQPQHF.

The rearrangement links TRBV21-1 to TRBJ1-6. TRBV21-1 has pseudogene status. This CDR3 is 18 amino acids long. The chain's CDR3 is CASSPKGRGKEANSPLHF. The CDR3 bases are TGTGCCAGCAGCCCTAAGGGGAGGGGGAAAGAGGCAAACTCACCCCTCCACTTT.

This clone was counted a few times. The genes are TRBV2 and TRBJ2-3, with TRBD1 matching 8 bases. In germline, CDR1 is SNHLY, CDR2 FYNNEI. The V gene end was trimmed by 2 bases and the J gene end by 3 bases; junction bases not matched to a gene: 7. The CDR3 spans 16 residues. The CDR3 here is CASSESGTGKTDTQYF. DNA for the CDR3: TGTGCCAGCAGTGAATCCGGGACAGGAAAGACAGATACGCAGTATTTT.

This clone occurred many times. The V call is TRBV7-9, the J call TRBJ1-2; the match to TRBD1 covers 10 bases. Losses at the gene ends were 4 bases for V and 7 bases for J; bases not matched to a gene: 3. The CDR3 loop spans 13 amino acids. CDR1 SEHNR and CDR2 FQNEAQ come from the germline V gene (reference sequence). CDR3 region: CASSSGTGAGYTF. The CDR3 coding sequence is TGTGCCAGCAGCTCCGGGACAGGGGCTGGCTACACCTTC.

This rearrangement joins TRBV29-1 to TRBJ2-2; 12 bases match TRBD2. Trimming took 6 bases from V and 4 from J; bases not matched to a gene: 12. CDR3 size: 17 residues. CDR1 is SQVTM, CDR2 ANQGSEA, per germline. CDR3 sequence: CSVKTLAGGRTTGELFF. CDR3 coding DNA: TGCAGCGTAAAAACTCTAGCGGGGGGGCGGACCACCGGGGAGCTGTTTTTT.